One sample yielded the 9 T cell receptor beta chains listed below, sequenced in a study of blood T cells in healthy people across ages. The use of a sample-barcoded 5' primer and a J-beta primer mix characterized a second PCR of about 6 to 12 cycles. TCRdb passed the 5' RACE reads through MiXCR, listing each CDR3 protein once. This sample has 600,000 to 800,000 distinct CDR3 sequences, with approximately 52% found just once. Sample: blood. The receptor source for this set is an elderly woman in good health.

This clonotype was detected many times. V is TRBV14 and J is TRBJ2-1; D is unresolved. Deletions cut 0 bases from V and 6 bases from J, with 9 bases between. The CDR3 is 14 residues long. CDR1 and CDR2 (germline): SGHDN, FVKESK. CDR3 sequence (DNA): TGTGCCAGCAGCCAAGATTTCGGCGGCAATGAGCAGTTCTTC. Its translation is CASSQDFGGNEQFF.

The gene calls are TRBV6-6 and TRBJ2-6; D uncertain. Trimming took 11 bases from V and 0 from J, leaving 14 bases between them. This CDR3 is 15 amino acids long. The germline gives CDR1 MNHNY, CDR2 SVGAGI (reference sequence). The CDR3 region is CASSGVSSGANVLTF. The CDR3 DNA reads as TGTGCCTCCAGTGGGGTCAGCTCTGGGGCCAACGTCCTGACTTTC.

The genes are TRBV7-3 and TRBJ2-1; D is ambiguous. The CDR3 extends over 15 amino acids. V shed 2 bases and J shed 9 bases, with 17 bases lying between them. Germline assignment: CDR1 SGHTA and CDR2 FQGTGA. CDR3 DNA: TGTGCCAGCAGCTTATTACACGGGTCAGGTGGTGAGCAGTTCTTC. This codes for CASSLLHGSGGEQFF. The variable domain in full, completed from reference TRBV7-3 and TRBJ2-1, reads GAGVSQTPSNKVTEKGKYVELRCDPISGHTALYWYRQSLGQGPEFLIYFQGTGAADDSGLPNDRFFAVRPEGSVSTLKIQRTERGDSAVYLCASSLLHGSGGEQFFGPGTRLTVL.

The rearrangement joins TRBV11-2 to TRBJ2-1; TRBD2 matches 9 bases. With V trimmed by 5 bases and J by 6 bases, 14 bases remained unmatched. The CDR3 length is 17 residues. Looked up from germline, CDR1 is SGHAT and CDR2 is FQNNGV. The CDR3 loop reads CASSPASVLAGLNEQFF. In nucleotides, the CDR3 is TGTGCCAGCAGCCCCGCGTCAGTACTAGCGGGTCTCAATGAGCAGTTCTTC.

The chain joins TRBV12-3 or TRBV12-4 to TRBJ1-2; 7 bases are a match to TRBD1. Trimming cost V 5 bases and J 5 bases; bases outside gene matches: 8. This CDR3 spans 14 amino acids. The CDR3 loop reads CASSPGQTRYGYTF. The CDR3 nucleotides are TGTGCCAGCAGTCCGGGACAGACGAGATATGGCTACACCTTC.

As for this clonotype: At one end, the junction sequence differs from germline, possibly due to a read error. This chain connects TRBV4-3 to TRBJ2-3, with D unclear. Germline assignment: CDR1 LGHNA and CDR2 YSLEER. There are 14 residues in the CDR3. The CDR3 nucleotides read TGCGCCAGCAGCCAAGATCTAACCACAGATACGCGGTATTTT. Protein: CASSQDLTTDTRYF.

This clonotype was detected many times. The genes are TRBV7-6 and TRBJ2-1; D gene ambiguous. V was cut by 5 bases and J by 0 bases, with 11 bases left in between. The CDR3 runs to 15 residues. Germline assignment: CDR1 SGHVS and CDR2 FNYEAQ. This chain's CDR3 is CASSVEGLSYNEQFF. As DNA, the CDR3 is TGTGCCAGCAGCGTAGAAGGCCTCTCCTACAATGAGCAGTTCTTC.

This clonotype has a count of ten or more. This chain uses TRBV20-1 with TRBJ2-7; TRBD2 matches at 16 bases. CDR3 length equals 17 residues. CDR1 DFQATT and CDR2 SNEGSKA come from the germline V gene (reference sequence). The ends lost 1 base at V and 4 bases at J; junction bases unmatched: 7. CDR3 residues: CSARGGLAGGRFYEQYF. The CDR3 DNA follows: TGCAGTGCTAGAGGGGGACTAGCGGGAGGGCGTTTTTACGAGCAGTACTTC.

This clonotype has only a few counts. V usage is TRBV5-1 and J usage is TRBJ1-6; D call uncertain. The V gene lost 0 bases and the J gene lost 9 bases, with 10 bases spanning the gap. The V gene's germline CDR1 is SGHRS and CDR2 YFSETQ. The CDR3 is 14 amino acids. The CDR3 protein is CASSLEVVGSPLHF. CDR3 nucleotides: TGCGCCAGCAGCTTGGAGGTCGTTGGTTCACCCCTCCACTTT.